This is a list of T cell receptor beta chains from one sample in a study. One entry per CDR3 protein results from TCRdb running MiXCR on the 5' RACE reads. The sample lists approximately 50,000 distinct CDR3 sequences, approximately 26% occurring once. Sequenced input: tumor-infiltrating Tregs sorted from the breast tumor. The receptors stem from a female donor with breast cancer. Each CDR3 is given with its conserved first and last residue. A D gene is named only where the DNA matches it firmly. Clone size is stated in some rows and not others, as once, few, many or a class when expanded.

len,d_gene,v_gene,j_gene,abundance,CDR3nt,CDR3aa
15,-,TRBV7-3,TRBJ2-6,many,TGTGCCAGCAGTCAAGGACAGCCAGGGGCCAACGTCCTGACTTTC,CASSQGQPGANVLTF
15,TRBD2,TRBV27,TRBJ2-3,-,TGTGCCAGCAGGTGGTCGGGAGGTCTCCCAGATACGCAGTATTTT,CASRWSGGLPDTQYF
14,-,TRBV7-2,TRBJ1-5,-,TGTGCCAGCAGCTTAGACGGGAACACAGATACGCAGCATTTT,CASSLDGNTDTQHF
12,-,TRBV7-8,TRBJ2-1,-,TGTGCCAGCACACCGGGACTTGTTGAGCAGTTCTTC,CASTPGLVEQFF
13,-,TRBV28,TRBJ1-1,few,TGTGCCAGCAGTCCTCGGGACCGCACTGAAGCTTACTTT,CASSPRDRTEAYF
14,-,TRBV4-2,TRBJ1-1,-,TGTGCCAGCAGCCAAGATCCGGAGAACACTGAAGCTTTCTTT,CASSQDPENTEAFF
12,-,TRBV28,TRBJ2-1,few,TGTGCCAGCAGTTTTACTCGCTATGAGCAGTTCTTC,CASSFTRYEQFF
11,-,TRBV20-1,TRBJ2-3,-,TGCAGTGCTAGGGGCACAGATACGCAGTATTTT,CSARGTDTQYF
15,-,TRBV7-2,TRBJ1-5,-,TGTGCCAGCAGCTTAGAGTCGGGGGGGCATCAGCCCCAGCATTTT,CASSLESGGHQPQHF
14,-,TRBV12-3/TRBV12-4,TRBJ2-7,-,TGTACCAGCTCGAGGCGCAGGGGCCTTCACGAGCAGTACTTC,CTSSRRRGLHEQYF
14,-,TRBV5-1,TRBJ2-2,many,TGCGCCAGCAGCTTGGGCCAGATCACCGGGGAGCTGTTTTTT,CASSLGQITGELFF
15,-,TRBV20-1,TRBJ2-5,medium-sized,TGCAGTGCTCTCTCAACAGGGTCGGGTCAAGAGACCCAGTACTTC,CSALSTGSGQETQYF
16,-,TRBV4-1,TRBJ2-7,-,TGCGCCAGCAGCCAAGAGCCGGACATGAGCTCCTACGAGCAGTACTTC,CASSQEPDMSSYEQYF
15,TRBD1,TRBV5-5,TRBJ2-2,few,TGTGCCAGCAGCACGACAGGGGTGGGGACCGGGGAGCTGTTTTTT,CASSTTGVGTGELFF
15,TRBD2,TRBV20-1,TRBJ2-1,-,TGCAGTGCTCCTAGCGGGAGGGCCCTCCTAAATGAGCAGTTCTTC,CSAPSGRALLNEQFF
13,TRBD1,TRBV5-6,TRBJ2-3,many,TGTGCCAGCAGCAAGGACAGGGCGGATACGCAGTATTTT,CASSKDRADTQYF
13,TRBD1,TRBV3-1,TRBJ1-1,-,TGTGCCAGCAGTCGTACAGGGGGCGATGGAGCTTTCTTT,CASSRTGGDGAFF
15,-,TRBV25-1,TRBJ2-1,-,TGTGCCAGCAGTGACTCCGGGAGATTCGACCATGAGCAGTTCTTC,CASSDSGRFDHEQFF
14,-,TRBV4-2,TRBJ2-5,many,TGTGCCAGCAGCCAGGAGGGGGTCTGGGAGACCCAGTACTTC,CASSQEGVWETQYF
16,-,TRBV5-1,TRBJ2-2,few,TGCGCCAGCAGCTTGGGCCGGGGGGCGAATCCCGGGGAGCTGTTTTTT,CASSLGRGANPGELFF
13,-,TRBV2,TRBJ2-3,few,TGTGCCAGCAATGGAGTTAGGTCAGATACGCAGTATTTT,CASNGVRSDTQYF
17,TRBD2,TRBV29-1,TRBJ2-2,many,TGCAGCGTTGAAGCCGACTCGACTAGCGGGAGGGCCGGGGAGCTGTTTTTT,CSVEADSTSGRAGELFF
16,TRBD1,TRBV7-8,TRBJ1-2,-,TGTGCCAGCAGCTTAGCCGGGACAGGTCTCGGGTATGGCTACACCTTC,CASSLAGTGLGYGYTF
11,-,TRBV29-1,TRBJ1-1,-,TGCAGCGTTGAAAAGACTTATGAAGCTTTCTTT,CSVEKTYEAFF
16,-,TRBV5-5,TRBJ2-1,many,TGTGCCAGCAGTTATCGGACGAGTCTCAGCTACAATGAGCAGTTCTTC,CASSYRTSLSYNEQFF
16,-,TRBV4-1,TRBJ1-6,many,TGCGCCAGCAGCCAAGATCCCGGACGGACTAATTCACCCCTCCACTTT,CASSQDPGRTNSPLHF
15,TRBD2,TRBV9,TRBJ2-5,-,TGTGCCAGCAGCCCCATAGCGGGAGGCCGGGAGACCCAGTACTTC,CASSPIAGGRETQYF
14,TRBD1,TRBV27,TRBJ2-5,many,TGTGCCAGCAGTTTATCCAGGACAGGAGAGACCCAGTACTTC,CASSLSRTGETQYF
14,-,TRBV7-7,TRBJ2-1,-,TGTGCCAGCAGCTTAGCGGGAGTAAACAATGAGCAGCTCTTC,CASSLAGVNNEQLF
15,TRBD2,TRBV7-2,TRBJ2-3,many,TGTGCCAGCACCCTAGTGGCGGGGGTAGATGGTACGCAGTATTTT,CASTLVAGVDGTQYF
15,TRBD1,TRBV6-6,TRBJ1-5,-,TGTGCCAGTAGTTGGGACAGGGTATTGACTCAGCCCCAGCATTTT,CASSWDRVLTQPQHF
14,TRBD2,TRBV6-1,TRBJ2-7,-,TGTGCCAGCAGGGATAGCGGGGGGGCCCGCGAGCAGTACTTC,CASRDSGGAREQYF
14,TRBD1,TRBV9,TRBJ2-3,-,TGTGCCAGCAGCGTATGGGACAGGGGGGATACGCAGTATTTT,CASSVWDRGDTQYF
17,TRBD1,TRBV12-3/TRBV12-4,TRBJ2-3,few,TGTGCCAGCAGTCCCCCTTGGACAGGAGCTGGAACAGATACGCAGTATTTT,CASSPPWTGAGTDTQYF
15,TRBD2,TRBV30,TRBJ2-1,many,TGTGCCTGGAGTGCGCCGGGACTAGCGGGAGGCGAGCAGTTCTTC,CAWSAPGLAGGEQFF
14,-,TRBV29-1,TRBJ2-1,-,TGCAGCGCGCTTCCGGGACCAAGATACAATGAGCAGTTCTTC,CSALPGPRYNEQFF
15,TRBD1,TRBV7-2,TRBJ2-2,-,TGTGCCAGCAGATTTGGACAGGGGGATGCCGAGGAGCTGTTTTTT,CASRFGQGDAEELFF
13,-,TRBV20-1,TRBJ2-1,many,TGCAGTGCTGAGACAGGTAGCCCTAATGAGCAGTTCTTC,CSAETGSPNEQFF
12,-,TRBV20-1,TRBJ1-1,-,TGCAGTGCTAGATGGTTGGGGATTCAAGCTTTCTTT,CSARWLGIQAFF
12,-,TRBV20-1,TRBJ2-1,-,TGCAGCAGGTCCCTCCGGCACAATGAGCAGTTCTTC,CSRSLRHNEQFF
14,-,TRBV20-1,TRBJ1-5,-,TGCAGTGCTAGAGCAGGGAGGCCTACGGGGGCCCAGCATTTT,CSARAGRPTGAQHF
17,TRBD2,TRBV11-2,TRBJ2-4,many,TGTGCCAGCAGCTTAGGACTAGCGGGAGGGGGTGGAAACATTCAGTACTTC,CASSLGLAGGGGNIQYF
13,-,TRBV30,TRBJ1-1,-,TGTGCCTGGAGTGCTATGGAGGGGACTGAAGCTTTCTTT,CAWSAMEGTEAFF
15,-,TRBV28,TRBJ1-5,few,TGTGCCAGCAGTCCTCGACGGCCCGGCATACAGCCCCAGCATTTT,CASSPRRPGIQPQHF
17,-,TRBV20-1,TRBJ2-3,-,TGCAGTGCTAGAGATCCGATCGCAGGGAGTAGGACAGATACGCAGTATTTT,CSARDPIAGSRTDTQYF
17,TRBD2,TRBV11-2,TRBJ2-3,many,TGTGCCAGCAGCTCCACTAGCGGGGGGACCAGCACAGATACGCAGTATTTT,CASSSTSGGTSTDTQYF
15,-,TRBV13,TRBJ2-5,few,TGTGCCAGCAGCTTGGCCGGGGGCGGCGGAGAGACCCAGTACTTC,CASSLAGGGGETQYF
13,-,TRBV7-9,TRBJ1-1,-,TGTGCCAGTTGGACCGCCGCCAACACTGAAGCTTTCTTT,CASWTAANTEAFF
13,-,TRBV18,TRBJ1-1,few,TGTGCCAGCTCACCAGTCGATGGAGGTGAAGCTTTCTTT,CASSPVDGGEAFF
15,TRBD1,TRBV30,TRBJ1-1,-,TGTGCCTGGACCCGACAGGGATGGGGGAACACTGAAGCTTTCTTT,CAWTRQGWGNTEAFF
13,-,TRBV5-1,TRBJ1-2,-,TGCGCCAGCAGCTTGGAGGCAGGCTATGGCTACACCTTC,CASSLEAGYGYTF